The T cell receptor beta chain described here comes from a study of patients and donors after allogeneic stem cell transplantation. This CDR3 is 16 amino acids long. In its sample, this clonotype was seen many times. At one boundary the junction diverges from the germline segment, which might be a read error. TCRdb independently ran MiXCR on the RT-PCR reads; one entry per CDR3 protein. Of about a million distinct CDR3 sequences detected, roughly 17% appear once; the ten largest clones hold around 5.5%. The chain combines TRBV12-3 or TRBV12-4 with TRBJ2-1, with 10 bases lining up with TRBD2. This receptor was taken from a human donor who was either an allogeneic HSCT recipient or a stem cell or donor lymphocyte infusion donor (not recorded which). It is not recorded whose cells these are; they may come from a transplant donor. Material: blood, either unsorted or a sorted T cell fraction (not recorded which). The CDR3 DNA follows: TGTGCCAGCAGCTTAGCGGGGGGATCTTCCTACAATGAGCAGTTCTTC. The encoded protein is CASSLAGGSSYNEQFF.